This T cell receptor (beta chain) was captured in a study of blood T cell repertoires in COVID-19. Study as a whole: Some COVID-19 samples were acute and others convalescent; all came from the United States, Italy and Spain. PBMCs, B-cell-depleted T cells, or T cells were the source of the cDNA or gDNA that made up the material.

Germline V gene lookup returns CDR1 SNHLY and CDR2 FYNNEI. Trimming stripped 5 bases from V and 6 bases from J, with 14 bases between. The CDR3 totals 14 residues. The assay was immunoSEQ multiplex PCR, and TCRdb's table has in-frame clones only and misses some. The table shows about 330,000 clones, with roughly 90% occurring only once. The chain employs TRBV2 and TRBJ1-5; no definite D call. This receptor was obtained from a woman between 50 and 59 years old with active or convalescent COVID-19. The specimen sequenced was peripheral blood. CDR3 residues: CASSPADLGQPQHF. As DNA, the CDR3 is TGTGCCAGCAGTCCTGCGGATCTAGGTCAGCCCCAGCATTTT.